These 21 T cell receptor beta chains share one sample of origin, sequenced in a study of Ad26.COV2.S vaccination and SARS-CoV-2 variants. Clones were read by immunoSEQ multiplex PCR, and TCRdb kept only the in-frame ones, dropping some. The table includes 380,000 or so clones, around 89% detected once. Described treatment: about 20 received Ad26.COV2.S at low or high dose, single or two shots; roughly five received placebo; per-sample allocation not given. On day 63 after the first injection, vaccine and placebo recipients gave samples. The specimen was peripheral blood, collected in a trial of Ad26.COV2.S vaccine versus placebo. The source is a person aged 18-60 years who received the Ad26.COV2.S COVID-19 vaccine or a placebo.

The chain uses TRBV7-9 and TRBJ1-4; 10 bases are shared with TRBD1. Trimming cost V 3 bases and J 0 bases; bases outside gene matches: 4. This CDR3 is built from 17 residues. Germline-derived CDR1 and CDR2 are SEHNR and FQNEAQ (reference sequence). The CDR3 loop is CASSFTGQGTTNEKLFF. CDR3 sequence (DNA): TGTGCCAGCAGCTTTACGGGACAGGGGACAACTAATGAAAAACTGTTTTTT.

The rearrangement uses TRBV19 and TRBJ1-5, with D possibly matching TRBD1 (5 bases). CDR3 length: 17 residues. Between the trimmed V and J ends, which lost 0 bases and 0 bases, there was a span of 12 bases. CDR1 is LNHDA, CDR2 SQIVND, per germline (reference sequence). CDR3 sequence: CASSIEQGSYSNQPQHF. DNA of the CDR3: TGTGCCAGTAGTATAGAGCAGGGCAGCTATAGCAATCAGCCCCAGCATTTT.

The chain joins TRBV5-5 to TRBJ1-5; 8 positions match TRBD1. The CDR3 runs to 16 residues. Germline values: CDR1 SGHKS, CDR2 YYEKEE (reference sequence). V lost 4 bases, J lost 4 bases, and 10 bases stayed unmatched. The CDR3: CASSADPRGRNQPQHF. The CDR3 nucleotides read TGTGCCAGCAGCGCCGACCCCAGGGGGCGAAATCAGCCCCAGCATTTT.

Turning to this clone: This clone may be a read error of a much larger clone one base away. The rearrangement links TRBV5-4 to TRBJ1-4; tentative D call: TRBD1 (6 bases). Per the germline V gene, CDR1 is SGHNT and CDR2 is YYREEE (reference sequence). Trimming shortened V by 0 bases and J by 6 bases, and 6 bases separated the two germline ends. The CDR3 has 13 residues. This CDR3 reads CASSLDRDEKLFF. DNA of the CDR3: TGTGCCAGCAGCTTGGACAGGGATGAAAAACTGTTTTTT.

This chain joins TRBV9 and TRBJ2-7, with D uncertain. V shed 0 bases and J shed 0 bases, with 7 bases lying between them. The CDR3 is 14 residues long. CDR1 and CDR2 (germline): SGDLS, YYNGEE. The CDR3 loop reads CASSVASASYEQYF. The CDR3 nucleotides read TGTGCCAGCAGCGTAGCTTCCGCCTCCTACGAGCAGTACTTC.

This chain uses TRBV6-1 with TRBJ1-5; no clear D gene. The CDR3 consists of 16 residues. V was pared by 2 bases and J by 0 bases, with 11 bases between. Germline CDR1 reads MNHNS; CDR2 reads SASEGT. Here the CDR3 DNA reads TGTGCCAGCAGTGAATTGTGGCAGGTTAGCAATCAGCCCCAGCATTTT. This sequence encodes CASSELWQVSNQPQHF.

The chain joins TRBV7-2 to TRBJ1-1, with a weak D call TRBD1 (6 bases). The V end was cut by 2 bases, the J end by 3 bases, with 10 bases between. The CDR3 extends over 14 amino acids. Germline CDR1 SGHTA, CDR2 FQGNSA. The CDR3 DNA is TGTGCCAGCAGCTTATTGGGGGCCGACACTGAAGCTTTCTTT. It is translated as CASSLLGADTEAFF. Supplemented by reference TRBV7-2 and TRBJ1-1, the full variable domain reads GAGVSQSPSNKVTEKGKDVELRCDPISGHTALYWYRQSLGQGLEFLIYFQGNSAPDKSGLPSDRFSAERTGGSVSTLTIQRTQQEDSAVYLCASSLLGADTEAFFGQGTRLTVV.

Comment on this clone: Other DNA sequences in the same sample also yield this CDR3. The chain has TRBV19 and TRBJ2-3; the D gene is possibly TRBD1 (7 bases). V gave up 3 bases and J gave up 2 bases, with 12 bases separating them. Germline V gives CDR1 LNHDA, CDR2 SQIVND (reference sequence). The CDR3 spans 15 residues. The CDR3 nucleotides read TGTGCCAGTAGTATCGGGGGACAGACCACAGATACGCAGTATTTT. It specifies CASSIGGQTTDTQYF. Filled out from reference TRBV19 and TRBJ2-3, the complete variable domain reads DGGITQSPKYLFRKEGQNVTLSCEQNLNHDAMYWYRQDPGQGLRLIYYSQIVNDFQKGDIAEGYSVSREKKESFPLTVTSAQKNPTAFYLCASSIGGQTTDTQYFGPGTRLTVL.

Here the CDR3 DNA reads TGTGCCAGCAGCGTAAGGGCCCCCATAGCGGGAAGCTCCTACAATGAGCAGTTCTTC. Amino acid sequence: CASSVRAPIAGSSYNEQFF. The chain is built from TRBV9 and TRBJ2-1, with 8 bases fitting TRBD2. Per germline, CDR1 SGDLS and CDR2 YYNGEE. The CDR3 is 19 amino acids. With 1 base clipped from V and 0 bases from J, the junction kept 12 bases outside the gene matches.

The genes are TRBV12-3 or TRBV12-4 and TRBJ1-5; no clear D. The V gene lost 2 bases and the J gene lost 7 bases, with 9 bases spanning the gap. This CDR3 spans 13 amino acids. The CDR3 DNA reads as TGTGCCAGCAGTTTAAAAGAGGGACAGCCCCAGCATTTT. Translated: CASSLKEGQPQHF.

The chain has TRBV2 and TRBJ1-5; TRBD1 agrees at 10 bases. With V trimmed by 3 bases and J by 6 bases, 17 bases remained unmatched. CDR3 size: 19 residues. Germline values: CDR1 SNHLY, CDR2 FYNNEI. The CDR3 DNA follows: TGTGCCAGCAGTGAGGGAGGTGTTGGACAGGGGGAATTAGGTCAGCCCCAGCATTTT. Residues: CASSEGGVGQGELGQPQHF.

This clone was seen a single time. The rearrangement links TRBV29-1 to TRBJ2-7; D gene unclear. V lost 1 base and J lost 0, with 16 bases in between. The CDR3 sequence is 16 residues long. Germline V gene lookup returns CDR1 SQVTM and CDR2 ANQGSEA. DNA of the CDR3: TGCAGCGTTGAAGTCATGGACGGGTTAAGCTCCTACGAGCAGTACTTC. This codes for CSVEVMDGLSSYEQYF.

The J gene is TRBJ2-1, the V gene TRBV5-1; 12 bases match TRBD2. The germline CDR1 and CDR2 sequences are SGHRS and YFSETQ. Trimming at V came to 0 bases and at J to 10 bases, leaving 8 bases not matched to a gene. This CDR3 has 16 amino acids. The CDR3 reads CASSLAVLAGGLEQFF. DNA for the CDR3: TGCGCCAGCAGCTTGGCAGTCCTAGCGGGGGGGTTGGAGCAGTTCTTC.

The chain has TRBV3-1 (or the pseudogene TRBV3-2) and TRBJ1-2; TRBD1 matches 8 bases. Germline V gene lookup returns CDR1 LGHDT and CDR2 YNNKEL (reference sequence). Trimming at V came to 0 bases and at J to 11 bases, leaving 5 bases not matched to a gene. The CDR3 runs 13 residues. The CDR3 DNA sequence: TGTGCCAGCAGCCAAGATCAGGGACAGGCTTACACCTTC. This sequence encodes CASSQDQGQAYTF.

The rearrangement links TRBV19 to TRBJ1-6, with 9 bases fitting TRBD1. The CDR3 runs 17 residues. Germline CDR1 is LNHDA and CDR2 is SQIVND (reference sequence). The ends lost 4 bases at V and 7 bases at J; junction bases unmatched: 11. CDR3 sequence (DNA): TGTGCCAGTAGTAACCCCGCCCGGACAGGGGAGAATTCACCCCTCCACTTT. Amino acid sequence: CASSNPARTGENSPLHF.

The chain combines TRBV19 with TRBJ1-1, with 7 nucleotides matching TRBD1. The germline V gene has CDR1 LNHDA and CDR2 SQIVND (reference sequence). V lost 5 bases and J lost 1; bases outside the gene matches: 7. This CDR3 has 15 amino acids. The CDR3, as DNA: TGTGCCAGTAGTTCGACAGGGTCGACGAACACTGAAGCTTTCTTT. Its protein product is CASSSTGSTNTEAFF.

The chain carries TRBV7-8 and TRBJ1-1; a weak D match, TRBD1 (6 bases). CDR1 and CDR2 from the germline V gene are SGHVS and FQNEAQ. The V end lost 2 bases, the J end lost 5 bases, and 21 bases lay between the germline ends. CDR3 length: 17 residues. CDR3 in amino acids: CASSLRGPTGFSTEAFF. CDR3 nucleotides: TGTGCCAGCAGCTTACGGGGGCCGACAGGTTTCTCAACTGAAGCTTTCTTT.

The genes are TRBV30 and TRBJ2-7, with D uncertain. The CDR3 spans 12 residues. Trimming stripped 2 bases from V and 1 base from J, with 6 bases between. Germline loops: CDR1 GTSNPN, CDR2 SVGIG (reference sequence). The CDR3 here is CAWSTYSYEQYF. CDR3 DNA sequence: TGTGCCTGGAGTACCTATTCCTACGAGCAGTACTTC. Together with reference TRBV30 and TRBJ2-7, the CDR3 gives the full variable domain: SQTIHQWPATLVQPVGSPLSLECTVEGTSNPNLYWYRQAAGRGLQLLFYSVGIGQISSEVPQNLSASRPQDRQFILSSKKLLLSDSGFYLCAWSTYSYEQYFGPGTRLTVT.

The chain is built from TRBV3-1 (or the pseudogene TRBV3-2) and TRBJ1-2; D possibly corresponds to TRBD1 (5 bases). The CDR3 has 16 amino acids. Germline-derived CDR1 and CDR2 are LGHDT and YNNKEL (reference sequence). V lost 0 bases to trimming and J lost 3 bases, with 14 bases between them. This CDR3 reads CASSQDPRQRHYGYTF. CDR3 in DNA: TGTGCCAGCAGCCAAGACCCCCGACAGAGACACTATGGCTACACCTTC.

The chain has TRBV4-1 and TRBJ1-6; D gene ambiguous. Germline V CDR1 and CDR2: MGHRA, YSYEKL. Trimming shortened V by 0 bases and J by 9 bases, and 6 bases separated the two germline ends. The CDR3 loop spans 13 amino acids. The CDR3 bases are TGCGCCAGCAGCCAAGAGTGGAGTTCACCCCTCCACTTT. It codes for CASSQEWSSPLHF.

In DNA, the CDR3 is TGTGCCAGCAGTACAGGGGAGAACACCGGGGAGCTGTTTTTT. This translates into CASSTGENTGELFF. This rearrangement joins TRBV6-2 or TRBV6-3 to TRBJ2-2, with 7 bases aligning to TRBD1. The germline CDR1 and CDR2 sequences are MNHEY and SVGEGT. The CDR3 is 14 amino acids. V was pared by 5 bases and J by 1 base, with 1 base of the junction left unmatched.